The TCR beta chain described here comes from a study of blood T cell repertoires in COVID-19. Assay: immunoSEQ multiplex PCR; the TCRdb copy retains only in-frame clones and omits some. Found here are over 250,000 clones, approximately 85% of them singletons; the top ten hold approximately 1%. From germline, CDR1 is SGHDT and CDR2 YYEEEE. Trimming left V 0 bases short and J 2 bases short, with 9 bases between. The CDR3 covers 14 residues. This chain uses TRBV5-6 with TRBJ2-7; D perhaps matches TRBD2 (6 bases). The sample consisted of PBMCs or T cells enriched from blood (not recorded which). This receptor was obtained from a woman aged 25 to 39 who had recovered from COVID-19. As DNA, the CDR3 is TGTGCCAGCAGCTTGGTTCCGGGGGCCTACGAGCAGTACTTC. Protein sequence: CASSLVPGAYEQYF.